This T cell receptor (beta chain) emerged from a study of T-cell reconstitution after alpha-beta-depleted transplantation in children. This clonotype was observed a handful of times. A TCRbeta library incorporating unique molecular identifiers was prepared. MiXCR, applied by TCRdb to the PCR reads, yields one record per CDR3 protein. The repertoire holds a few hundred thousand distinct CDR3 sequences, with 25% to 30% as singletons. V was shortened by 1 base and J by 4 bases, with 11 bases between the two germline ends. The CDR3 sequence is 14 residues long. From germline, CDR1 is SGHRS and CDR2 YFSETQ.

This clonotype was sampled from a boy in the first two years of life with Wiskott-Aldrich syndrome, due to receive a stem cell transplant. The rearrangement joins TRBV5-1 to TRBJ1-1, with a tentative D call TRBD1 (5 bases). Sequenced here: PBMCs, sampled before TCRalphabeta/CD19-depleted stem cell transplant. CDR3 DNA: TGCGCCAGCAGCTTGTCAGGGCGGATCACTGAAGCTTTCTTT. It encodes CASSLSGRITEAFF.